This T cell receptor beta chain emerged from a study of spatial heterogeneity in lung cancer. Study-wide results and limits: Sequencing reached an estimated coverage of tumor T cells that was only 5.5% to 7% for alpha chains and roughly 13% for beta chains. Counts of expanded alpha and beta TCRs within tumors tracked the tumor nonsynonymous mutation count.

Every cDNA TCR molecule received its own unique molecular identifier. TCRdb used MiXCR to reprocess the 5' RACE reads, holding one entry per CDR3 protein. The sample records around 3,600 distinct CDR3 sequences, 25% to 30% being singletons. Turning to this clonotype: Its antigen is unknown.

This sample's time point: sample taken at primary tumor resection. This clonotype was sampled from a male donor with early-stage non-small cell lung cancer. This specimen was lung tumor tissue, taken at surgery.

For the CDR3, the DNA is TGTGCCAGCAGCGACCGGGGTTCCTACGAGCAGTACTTC. The encoded protein is CASSDRGSYEQYF. J is TRBJ2-7 and V is TRBV7-2; possibly TRBD2 for D (5 bases). The germline CDR1 and CDR2 sequences are SGHTA and FQGNSA. The length of the CDR3 is 13 residues. The V end was cut by 5 bases, the J end by 1 base, with 9 bases between.